The clone carrying this TCR beta chain was seen many times. These data originate in a study of blood T cell repertoires in COVID-19. The overall study: The analysed material was cDNA or gDNA that came from T cells, B-cell-depleted T cells, or PBMCs.

Two consecutive negative NP/OP PCR tests, clearance, or resolved symptoms defined Cohort 3 recovery. Per the original methods: By means of reference gene primer amplification, nucleated cell counts were estimated. TCRdb's table, derived via immunoSEQ multiplex PCR, lists solely in-frame clones and lacks some. That table supplies the V and J calls and clone size; D and trimming were determined from the DNA. Of around 300,000 clones listed, about 88% were seen once; the top ten hold about 3%. The CDR3 sequence is 17 residues long. Germline lookup yields CDR1 MRHNA and CDR2 SNTAGT. J gave up 7 bases and V 6 bases, and 13 bases lay outside the gene matches.

The chain couples TRBV6-4 to TRBJ1-6, with 9 bases aligning to TRBD1. The receptor's source is a woman between 50 and 59 years old who had recovered from COVID-19. The material sequenced was PBMCs or T cells enriched from blood (not recorded which). Here the CDR3 reads CASRDTTGGSYNSPLHF. CDR3 in DNA: TGTGCCAGCAGAGATACCACAGGGGGCAGCTACAATTCACCCCTCCACTTT.